The sequence of this TCR beta chain was determined in a study of blood T cells in healthy people across ages. Combining a sample-barcoded 5' primer with a J-beta primer mix, a second PCR ran for 7 to 11 cycles. TCRdb used MiXCR to reprocess the 5' RACE reads, holding one entry per CDR3 protein. Here the sample spans more than 700,000 distinct CDR3 sequences, about 42% being singletons. Comments on this clonotype: Germline and junction disagree at one end, which may indicate a read error.

Germline CDR1 is LGHNA and CDR2 is YSLEER. This CDR3 spans 16 amino acids. The source is a man older than 75 in good health. Sample: blood. The V call is TRBV4-3, the J call TRBJ1-4; maybe TRBD1 (5 bases). DNA of the CDR3: TGCGCCAGCAGCCAAGTTATGGGGGGGACTAATAAAAAACTGTTTTTT. Its translation: CASSQVMGGTNKKLFF.